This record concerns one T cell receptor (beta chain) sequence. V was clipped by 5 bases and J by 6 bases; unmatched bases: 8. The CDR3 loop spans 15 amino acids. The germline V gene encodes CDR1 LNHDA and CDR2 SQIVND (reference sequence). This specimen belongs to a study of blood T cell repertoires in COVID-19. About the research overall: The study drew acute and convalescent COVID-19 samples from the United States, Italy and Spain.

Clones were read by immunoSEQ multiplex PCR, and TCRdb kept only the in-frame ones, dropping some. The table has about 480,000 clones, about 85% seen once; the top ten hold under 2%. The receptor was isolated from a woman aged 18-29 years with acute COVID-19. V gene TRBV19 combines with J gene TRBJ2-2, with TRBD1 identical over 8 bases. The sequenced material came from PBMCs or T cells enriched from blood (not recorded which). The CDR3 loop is CASSPRQGSAGELFF. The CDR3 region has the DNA TGTGCCAGTAGTCCAAGACAGGGGAGTGCCGGGGAGCTGTTTTTT.